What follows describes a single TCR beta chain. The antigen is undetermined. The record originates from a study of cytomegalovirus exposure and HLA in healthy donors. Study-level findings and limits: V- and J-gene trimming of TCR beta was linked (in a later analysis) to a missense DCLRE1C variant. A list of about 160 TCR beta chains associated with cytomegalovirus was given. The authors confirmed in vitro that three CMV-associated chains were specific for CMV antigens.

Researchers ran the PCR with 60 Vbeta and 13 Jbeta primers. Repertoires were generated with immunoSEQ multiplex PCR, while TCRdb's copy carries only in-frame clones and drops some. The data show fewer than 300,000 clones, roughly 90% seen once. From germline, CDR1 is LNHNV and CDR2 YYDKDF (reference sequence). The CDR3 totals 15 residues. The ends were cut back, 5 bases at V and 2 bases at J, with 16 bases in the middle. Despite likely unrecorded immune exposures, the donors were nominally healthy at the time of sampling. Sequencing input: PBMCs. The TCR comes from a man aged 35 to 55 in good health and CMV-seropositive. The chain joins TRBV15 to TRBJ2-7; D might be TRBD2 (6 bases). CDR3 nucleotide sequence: TGTGCCACCAGCCCCCGAGGAGGGGTCCCCTACGAGCAGTACTTC. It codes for CATSPRGGVPYEQYF.